Listed below are T cell receptor beta chains from one sample, sequenced in a study of T cells in Graves' hyperthyroidism and ophthalmopathy. TCRdb ran MiXCR on the multiplex PCR reads and lists one entry per CDR3 protein. The sample includes fewer than 650,000 distinct CDR3 sequences, 14% of them seen just once. The sample comprised blood. The receptors come from a woman younger than 35 with Graves' ophthalmopathy. The CDR3 runs from the conserved cysteine through the conserved F or W. The D gene is left open where the match is weak. Only part of the rows carry a size: once, few, many, or a class if the clone is expanded.

V: TRBV29-1; size: many; length: 13; D: TRBD1; J: TRBJ2-7; DNA: TGCAGCTTTGTGTCGGGACAGACCTACGAGCAGTACTTC; CDR3: CSFVSGQTYEQYF
V: TRBV27; size: few; length: 15; D: TRBD2; J: TRBJ2-1; DNA: TGTGCCAGCGTCTCTGGGACTAGTCCTCACAATGAGCAGTTCTTC; CDR3: CASVSGTSPHNEQFF
V: TRBV6-1; size: many; length: 12; D: TRBD1; J: TRBJ1-1; DNA: TGTGCCAGCAGTTACCAGGGGGCGCGAGCTTTCTTT; CDR3: CASSYQGARAFF
V: TRBV7-3; size: many; length: 12; D: TRBD2; J: TRBJ2-5; DNA: TGTGCCAGCAGCCCTGGGGAGGGACTTCTGTACTTC; CDR3: CASSPGEGLLYF
V: TRBV15; size: many; length: 14; D: .; J: TRBJ2-5; DNA: TGTGCCACCAGCAGAGATCCGGGGGCACAGACCCAGTACTTC; CDR3: CATSRDPGAQTQYF
V: TRBV6-1; size: many; length: 14; D: .; J: TRBJ2-3; DNA: TGTGCCAGCAGTGACGGGGCCGACACAGATACGCAGTATTTT; CDR3: CASSDGADTDTQYF
V: TRBV12-3/TRBV12-4; size: many; length: 15; D: TRBD1; J: TRBJ1-6; DNA: TGTGCCAGCCGGGACAGGCTGTCGGGGAATTCACCCCTCCACTTT; CDR3: CASRDRLSGNSPLHF
V: TRBV6-2/TRBV6-3; size: .; length: 15; D: .; J: TRBJ1-6; DNA: TGTGCCAGCAGTTACTCTATAGGGGGTAATTCACCCCTCCACTTT; CDR3: CASSYSIGGNSPLHF
V: TRBV29-1; size: .; length: 14; D: TRBD2; J: TRBJ2-2; DNA: TGCAGCGTTGATCTCGGGAGGGCCCCCGGGGAGCTGTTTTTT; CDR3: CSVDLGRAPGELFF
V: TRBV9; size: few; length: 15; D: .; J: TRBJ1-1; DNA: TGTGCCAGCAGCGTAGCGAGGGGAAGGGCCACTGAAGCTTTCTTT; CDR3: CASSVARGRATEAFF
V: TRBV28; size: many; length: 16; D: TRBD2; J: TRBJ2-7; DNA: TGTGCCAGCAGTTTGGTACGGCTAGCGGCCGTCTACGAGCAGTACTTC; CDR3: CASSLVRLAAVYEQYF
V: TRBV11-3; size: many; length: 15; D: TRBD1; J: TRBJ2-5; DNA: TGTGCCAGCAGCCCCGGGGGACAGGGTGATGAGACCCAGTACTTC; CDR3: CASSPGGQGDETQYF
V: TRBV18; size: many; length: 12; D: .; J: TRBJ2-4; DNA: TGTGCCAGCTCACGGGAGGAAAACATTCAGTACTTC; CDR3: CASSREENIQYF
V: TRBV2; size: many; length: 13; D: TRBD1; J: TRBJ2-7; DNA: TGTGCCAGGTGGAGGACAGGCACCGACGAGCAGTACTTC; CDR3: CARWRTGTDEQYF
V: TRBV29-1; size: few; length: 13; D: TRBD1; J: TRBJ1-2; DNA: TGCAGCGCTTTGGGACAGGGGGCGCCAGGCTACACCTTC; CDR3: CSALGQGAPGYTF
V: TRBV14; size: many; length: 15; D: TRBD1; J: TRBJ2-3; DNA: TGTGCCAGCAGCCAAGCAAGGGGGCCCACAGATACGCAGTATTTT; CDR3: CASSQARGPTDTQYF
V: TRBV7-2; size: .; length: 16; D: .; J: TRBJ1-6; DNA: TGTGCCAGCAGCCAGGACGAAGAGATTTATAATTCACCCCTCCACTTT; CDR3: CASSQDEEIYNSPLHF
V: TRBV4-1; size: few; length: 14; D: .; J: TRBJ2-4; DNA: TGCGCCAGCAGCCAAGTTAAGCTAGTAAACATTCAGTACTTC; CDR3: CASSQVKLVNIQYF
V: TRBV7-9; size: few; length: 12; D: .; J: TRBJ1-1; DNA: TGTGCCAGCGGTTTGTGGGGCGCTGAAGCTTTCTTT; CDR3: CASGLWGAEAFF
V: TRBV29-1; size: few; length: 14; D: .; J: TRBJ1-1; DNA: TGCAGCTCCTGGGGGGGGGACGGGAACACTGAAGCTTTCTTT; CDR3: CSSWGGDGNTEAFF
V: TRBV5-1; size: .; length: 10; D: .; J: TRBJ2-1; DNA: TGCGCCAGCCGTTCGGGGATACAGTTCTTC; CDR3: CASRSGIQFF
V: TRBV7-2; size: once; length: 13; D: .; J: TRBJ2-7; DNA: TGTGCCAGCAGCTTAGTAGGGGCCCTAGAGCAGTACTTC; CDR3: CASSLVGALEQYF
V: TRBV4-1; size: few; length: 16; D: .; J: TRBJ2-2; DNA: TGCGCCAGCAGCCAGGCGGGATCGGGGAACACCGGGGAGCTGTTTTTT; CDR3: CASSQAGSGNTGELFF
V: TRBV20-1; size: many; length: 16; D: TRBD2; J: TRBJ2-5; DNA: TGCAGTGCTAGAGGCCTAGCGGGAGGACCCCGAGAGACCCAGTACTTC; CDR3: CSARGLAGGPRETQYF
V: TRBV7-9; size: few; length: 14; D: .; J: TRBJ2-1; DNA: TGTGCCAGCACCCTTAGGGCCGCTGGAGGTGAGCAGTTCTTC; CDR3: CASTLRAAGGEQFF
V: TRBV19; size: .; length: 18; D: .; J: TRBJ2-1; DNA: TGTGCCAGTAGTATAGACCCCCCGGTGGGGGTCGGGAGAAATGAGCAGTTCTTC; CDR3: CASSIDPPVGVGRNEQFF
V: TRBV3-1; size: many; length: 16; D: .; J: TRBJ2-1; DNA: TGTGCCAGCAGCCAAGAAGGGTCGGGGGCCTACAATGAGCAGTTCTTC; CDR3: CASSQEGSGAYNEQFF
V: TRBV28; size: many; length: 14; D: .; J: TRBJ1-2; DNA: TGTGCCAGCGGCCGGTCCGGGACGGGCCGGGGCTACACCTTC; CDR3: CASGRSGTGRGYTF
V: TRBV20-1; size: .; length: 12; D: .; J: TRBJ2-7; DNA: TGCAGCCCCGGTAAAGATTCCTACGAGCAGTACTTC; CDR3: CSPGKDSYEQYF
V: TRBV12-3/TRBV12-4; size: .; length: 16; D: .; J: TRBJ2-7; DNA: TGTGCCAGCAGTCCCCACGGGGGGCCAAAACCCTACGAGCAGTACTTC; CDR3: CASSPHGGPKPYEQYF
V: TRBV7-6; size: many; length: 13; D: .; J: TRBJ2-7; DNA: TGTGCCAGCGGGGGGTATAGGGGTTACGAGCAGTACTTC; CDR3: CASGGYRGYEQYF
V: TRBV6-2/TRBV6-3; size: many; length: 13; D: .; J: TRBJ1-5; DNA: TGTGCCAGCAGTCCCCTCAGGAATCAGCCCCAGCATTTT; CDR3: CASSPLRNQPQHF
V: TRBV6-2/TRBV6-3; size: .; length: 17; D: .; J: TRBJ1-5; DNA: TGTGCCAGCAGTTATTATCGTGGAGGAGAGCCCAATCAGCCCCAGCATTTT; CDR3: CASSYYRGGEPNQPQHF
V: TRBV7-3; size: many; length: 14; D: TRBD2; J: TRBJ2-5; DNA: TGTGCCAGCAGCCAGAGCGGGGGACAAGAGACCCAGTACTTC; CDR3: CASSQSGGQETQYF
V: TRBV6-2/TRBV6-3; size: many; length: 15; D: TRBD1; J: TRBJ2-7; DNA: TGTGCCAGCAGTGGGACAGGGAAGAGCTCCTACGAGCAGTACTTC; CDR3: CASSGTGKSSYEQYF
V: TRBV2; size: .; length: 17; D: .; J: TRBJ2-2; DNA: TGTGCCAGCAGTGGTTTAGCGGGCAGGGGAAACACCGGGGAGCTGTTTTTT; CDR3: CASSGLAGRGNTGELFF